This section outlines one TCR beta chain sequence together with its context. The specificity of this receptor is unknown. No base quality information exists; no much larger clone differs at one position. In total, approximately 610 healthy bone marrow donors made up the cohort. Cohort members were all nominally healthy when sampled, although unrecorded immune exposures were likely present. The donor tested CMV seronegative and was one of the 352 seronegative cohort members. Each donor provided a peripheral blood sample, and peripheral blood mononuclear cells were used for TCR beta sequencing. The Qiagen DNeasy Blood Extraction Kit was used to extract genomic DNA from the blood cell samples. The data stem from a study of cytomegalovirus exposure and HLA in healthy donors (dated by TCRdb to about 2017). Some background on the complete study: According to an earlier analysis of 587 of the donors, some 170 million T cells yielded roughly 100 million unique TCR beta sequences and 276 Gb of sequence data. An early release that covered about 600 HLA-typed donors contained about 290 gigabases of sequencing data and some 87 million unique TCR sequences. The genetic ancestry cluster associated with self-reported Caucasian donors included over 65% of the 350 to 500 genotyped donors. The aim of the study was to test whether cataloging public T cell receptors could identify signatures of past pathogen exposure. Using immunosequencing, the study profiled T cell repertoires from 640 or so subjects and related those repertoires to cytomegalovirus serostatus. A separate validation cohort of 90 to 150 different subjects was used in addition to the approximately 670-subject first cohort. To predict cytomegalovirus infection status, the study brought together high-throughput TCR immunosequencing, statistical association of individual TCRs with disease status, and machine learning. In a later analysis, previously published TCR beta repertoires from 600 to 850 donors were re-analyzed and high-resolution HLA genotyping was added so that TCR occurrence patterns could be studied. The later analysis used no new phenotypic data to find candidate immune exposures, relying instead on TCR beta sequences and their occurrence across donors. To decide whether each TCR beta V gene segment behaved as functional or pseudogenic, an earlier analysis of some 580 of the donors relied on high-throughput TCR beta sequencing. Donor age, sex, ethnicity and CMV serostatus were compiled alongside the repertoire data. A later genetic analysis used genome-wide SNP genotypes for about 65% of the 666 donors, treating that subset as a discovery cohort. All discovery cohort repertoires had been generated on a single sequencing platform. HLA typing included class I and class II loci at four-digit resolution. Typing coverage differed by locus: A, B, C, DRB1 and DQB1 were typed in about 620-640 donors, DQA1 in about 500, DPA1 in 600 to 610, and DPB1 in roughly 450. Four or five DR-DQ haplotypes were handled as single units for association and clustering because linkage in the cohort was strong. On average, roughly 240,000 unique TCR beta nucleotide sequences were sequenced per donor among a few hundred genotyped donors of the cohort, with around 19% of those sequences being non-productive. Points the paper makes about the study in general: Roughly uniform sequencing depth across donors was assumed in presence/absence analyses, although this assumption may not hold. According to the authors, the approach could potentially be generalized to other disease states and immunological phenotypes. At a false discovery rate of 0.05, a later analysis linked about 16,000 TCR beta sequences to specific HLA alleles. A further reported finding was that TCR beta sequences accurately predicted the HLA-A and HLA-B alleles for most subjects in the first cohort. According to a later analysis, parvovirus B19, influenza, CMV and Epstein-Barr virus appeared linked to several top co-occurrence clusters. Because some donors lacked HLA typing at each locus, the association tests relied only on the typed subset. Because counts were too low, seventeen rarely observed V segments, including chromosome 9 orphons, were excluded from the earlier analysis of fewer than 650 of the donors. In this cohort, only TCR beta chains were sequenced, and detectable features were limited by the absence of alpha or paired-chain data. In an earlier analysis of 500 to 650 of the donors, most TCR beta V segments appeared in productive rearrangements about 87% or about 30% of the time, broadly matching IMGT annotations. In the study, 150 to 200 TCR beta chains were listed as associated with cytomegalovirus. According to a later genetic analysis, donors in an Asian-associated ancestry cluster had fewer N-insertions in productive TCRs than the approximately 700-donor mean. A later genetic analysis associated a missense DCLRE1C variant with V-gene and J-gene trimming of TCR beta chains, and an independent cohort replicated the association. In a later analysis, TCR association rates were found to vary across HLA loci, with the most associated TCRs seen for DRB1 alleles and the fewest for HLA-C alleles. Most TCR sequences were observed very rarely across donors, whereas some public TCRs were present in many individuals. A cluster of highly shared sequence variants was judged likely to be a technical artifact of the sequencing pipeline. When HLA alleles, especially DR and DQ, strongly co-occurred, TCR associations were difficult to assign to individual alleles. Linkage disequilibrium might explain the correlated functional status among segregating V segments, but an unknown experimental factor could not be excluded. In a later analysis, HLA-associated TCR beta chains were found to be more clonally expanded and to have lower generation probabilities than equally common non-associated chains. A few of the identified cytomegalovirus-associated TCR beta chains were confirmed in vitro to be specific for cytomegalovirus antigens. The classifier was reported to diagnose cytomegalovirus status with high specificity and sensitivity in both the original and validation cohorts. For the cohort, immune exposure information was limited to CMV serostatus. According to a later analysis, most CMV-associated TCR beta chains appeared to be HLA-restricted, and the HLA associations seemed to be driven largely by CMV exposure.

The library was generated by the immunoSEQ multiplex PCR assay. A mixture of 60 forward primers for TCR Vbeta segments and 13 reverse primers for TCR Jbeta segments was used in the multiplex PCR. A multiplex PCR assay on genomic DNA amplified the CDR3 region of rearranged TCR beta genes. Amplified TCR beta libraries were sequenced as 87-base-pair reads on the Illumina HiSeq System. Per the source publication's procedure: A later analysis tallied around 80 million unique TCR beta chains across the 666 repertoires, and about 10 million of those chains were shared by two or more donors. A nearest-neighbor algorithm error-corrected the raw reads and collapsed the reads into unique sequences, merging closely related sequences to remove PCR and sequencing errors. CDR3 sequences were aligned to IMGT reference sequences to assign V, D and J gene segments. For a sequence to be retained, a match of at least six nucleotides to both a V gene segment and a J gene segment was required. A rearrangement was called productive if the CDR3 had no stop codons and remained in frame with V and J, and every other rearrangement was called non-productive. CDR3 was defined by IMGT convention, running from the second conserved V-encoded cysteine to the conserved J-encoded phenylalanine. The earlier analysis of roughly 590 of the donors excluded sequences that lacked an unambiguous match to a single V gene segment. In an earlier analysis of approximately 590 of the donors, V segments were called functional above 56.7% productive rearrangements and were called segregating when the between-donor standard deviation exceeded 5%. A statistical classification framework was built for diagnosing cytomegalovirus status from the catalog of TCR beta chain sequences. V and J gene assignment, in a later analysis, came from comparing TCR nucleotide sequences with IMGT/GENE-DB human TR gene sequences. In a later analysis, CDR3 sequences and most-parsimonious VDJ recombination scenarios were assigned using the TCRdist pipeline. In a later analysis, each TCR beta chain was defined by its CDR3 amino acid sequence together with its V-gene family, and reads without a unique V-gene family were excluded. To address suspected cross-contamination and a sequencing artifact, a later analysis removed roughly 580 highly shared, low-generation-probability nucleotide sequences. In a later analysis, a clonal expansion index was calculated for each public chain from normalized within-repertoire ranks of inferred template counts. A later analysis computed generation probabilities with a VDJ recombination model fitted to out-of-frame rearrangements, and checked the results against IGoR. In a later analysis, TCR-TCR, TCR-HLA and TCR-CMV co-occurrence was scored with hypergeometric tests, and a repertoire-size bias correction was applied to TCR pairs. False discovery rates were estimated in a later analysis by permuting HLA or CMV assignments 20 times. In a later analysis, co-occurring TCRs were grouped using DBSCAN, and TCRdist sequence similarity was added for clustering within HLA-allele-positive subsets. Co-occurrence clustering excluded repertoires with fewer than 30,000 or more than 120,000 public chains, plus five with anomalous nucleotide sharing. Imported from immuneACCESS, the table was reduced by TCRdb to in-frame sequences with V and J called. These copies leave out some clones; in studies compared against another copy, an unresolved V gene accounts for under half, and the cause of the remainder is not known. D and trimming come from the DNA, and the V and J calls and clone size come from that table. The sample table lists fewer than 110,000 clones, 60% to 75% of them with a count of one. 7.8% of the sample rests with the top ten.

The TCR comes from a man aged 25-45 years in good health and CMV-seronegative. The sample consisted of PBMCs.

The encoded CDR3 is CASSHRNGRSDEQFF. The DNA reads TGCGCCAGCAGTCACCGCAACGGTCGATCGGATGAGCAGTTCTTC. The chain was built from TRBV23-1 and TRBJ2-1; no confident D gene assignment can be made. TRBV23-1 is known as an ORF, though its function is uncertain. Inclusive of the bounding cysteine and phenylalanine, the CDR3 is 15 residues long. The entry retains the CDR3 DNA only, 45 bases that are in frame from base 1. Trimming costs V 3 bases and J 8 bases, and their ends lie 17 bases apart.